Listed below are T cell receptor beta chains from one sample, sequenced in a study of cytomegalovirus exposure and HLA in healthy donors. Sequenced by immunoSEQ multiplex PCR; TCRdb stores in-frame clones only, minus some. The data show about 110,000 clones, approximately 70% seen once. The material sequenced was PBMCs. Receptors originate from a man aged 35-49 years in good health and CMV-seropositive. Both conserved end residues are trimmed from each CDR3. The order of the fields is D gene, J gene, V gene, CDR3 protein. A D gene is named only where the DNA matches it firmly.

-	TRBJ1-2	TRBV6-1	ASSQGGYT
-	TRBJ2-7	TRBV7-9	ASSLQQDSYEQY
-	TRBJ2-7	TRBV19	ASSMVGGHEQY
TRBD1	TRBJ2-7	TRBV30	AWSRLDHRDRLTYEQY
-	TRBJ1-2	TRBV19	ASRERQVSYGYT
TRBD2	TRBJ2-7	TRBV30	AWSVPWEGSYEQY
-	TRBJ2-1	TRBV6-1	ASSEVVSSDQF
-	TRBJ1-4	TRBV19	ASSIRGSKLF
-	TRBJ2-1	TRBV27	ASSLSGNEQF
-	TRBJ2-5	TRBV6-1	ASGSIPGETQY
-	TRBJ2-3	TRBV5-6	ASSPQGHTDTQY
-	TRBJ2-1	TRBV23-1	ASSRLRESGNEQF
-	TRBJ2-1	TRBV7-9	SSSLNGLSGSF
TRBD1	TRBJ1-2	TRBV10-3	AIRTGGDYGYT
-	TRBJ2-1	TRBV7-8	ASGHNEQF
-	TRBJ2-7	TRBV5-4	ASSLSGSDEQY
TRBD2	TRBJ2-5	TRBV5-4	ASSFLLAGKEKETQY
-	TRBJ2-4	TRBV4-1	ASSQSLDGLAKNIQY
-	TRBJ2-2	TRBV7-8	ASSFTGLTGELF
-	TRBJ2-5	TRBV7-3	ASSSGGMETQY
TRBD2	TRBJ2-5	TRBV19	ASSIGVGLAGPQETQY
TRBD2	TRBJ2-3	TRBV27	ASSLGTSGYTDTQY
TRBD2	TRBJ2-1	TRBV5-8	ASSYGILAGAYNEQF
TRBD2	TRBJ2-7	TRBV19	ASSIGTRGTYEQY
-	TRBJ1-2	TRBV6-5	ASSYRAGNGYT
-	TRBJ2-2	TRBV6-5	ASRGLQNTGELF
-	TRBJ1-2	TRBV6-5	ASSYGGVGYT
TRBD2	TRBJ2-7	TRBV14	ASSQKLASYEQY
-	TRBJ1-4	TRBV30	AWSRGTPAGEKLF
-	TRBJ2-2	TRBV6-5	ASSYDKLAGELF
-	TRBJ2-7	TRBV5-1	ASSLEGGGISYEQY